This TCR beta chain was sequenced during a study of tumor-infiltrating lymphocytes in localized non-small cell lung cancer. Study outcomes and limitations: Different pieces of the same tissue went to different assays, confounding technical variation with intratumor heterogeneity. TCR sequencing covered a subset of patients with enough tissue.

A word on this clone: Its antigen is still unknown.

This table comes from immunoSEQ multiplex PCR, and its TCRdb copy is limited to in-frame clones, with some not included. The data show roughly 14,000 clones, 75% seen once. Trimming removed 1 base from V and 5 bases from J, with 11 bases in between. The CDR3 length is 13 residues. Per the germline V gene, CDR1 is GTSNPN and CDR2 is SVGIG (reference sequence). The chain has TRBV30 and TRBJ1-2; D remains unclear. The sample was lung tumor tissue. The receptor's source is a human donor with non-small cell lung cancer. In DNA form, the CDR3 reads TGTGCCTGGAGTGGAGGGTACCGGTATGGCTACACCTTC. As protein: CAWSGGYRYGYTF.